The sequence of this T cell receptor beta chain was determined in a study of cytomegalovirus exposure and HLA in healthy donors. Study outcomes and limitations: CMV serostatus stood as the only immune exposure information on hand. In a later analysis, TCR beta V- and J-gene trimming showed a link to a missense DCLRE1C variant. In a later analysis, HLA-C alleles had the fewest associated TCRs, DRB1 alleles the most. Presence/absence results assume similar sequencing depth per donor, which may not hold.

Note on this clone: Its antigen is currently unknown.

It was with 60 Vbeta and 13 Jbeta primers that the PCR ran. Method: immunoSEQ multiplex PCR; TCRdb's copy keeps in-frame clones and lacks some. The data contain roughly 150,000 clones, under 85% of them seen just once; the ten biggest clones take up over 4%. This TCR derives from a man aged 50 to 60 in good health and CMV-seropositive. Sequencing was performed on PBMCs.

The CDR3: CASSKGQGSNQPQHF. CDR3 bases: TGTGCCAGCAGCAAAGGACAGGGAAGCAATCAGCCCCAGCATTTT. The chain uses TRBV6-5 and TRBJ1-5; 8 nucleotides agree with TRBD1. V trimming: 6 bases; J trimming: 1 base; junction bases outside the gene matches: 5. CDR1 and CDR2 (germline): MNHEY, SVGAGI. This CDR3 spans 15 amino acids.